The present T cell receptor beta chain was sequenced within a study of T cells in Graves' hyperthyroidism and ophthalmopathy. This clonotype was found many times. About 10 ml fresh peripheral blood yielded the PBMCs. CDR1 SEHNR and CDR2 FQNEAQ come from the germline V gene (reference sequence). The CDR3 has 17 amino acids. The V gene end was trimmed by 2 bases and the J gene end by 3 bases; junction bases not matched to a gene: 9. RNA transcripts served as the template for amplifying TCR beta CDR3 regions. When the TCR CDR3 underwent first-round RT-PCR, the HTBI primer set was used. One entry per CDR3 protein, called by TCRdb with MiXCR from the multiplex PCR reads. This sample has roughly 240,000 distinct CDR3 sequences, with about 17% found just once.

Sequenced sample: blood. The chain uses TRBV7-9 and TRBJ2-3; 9 bases match TRBD1. This TCR was sampled from a woman under 30 with Graves' ophthalmopathy. CDR3 sequence: CASSLSLRQGETDTQYF. The CDR3 DNA follows: TGTGCCAGCAGCTTATCTCTACGACAGGGGGAAACAGATACGCAGTATTTT.